This T cell receptor beta chain was captured in a study of identical twins. As regards this clonotype: Its cognate antigen is unknown.

From the 5' RACE reads, TCRdb called clonotypes with MiXCR, one entry per CDR3 protein. The sample lists under 800,000 distinct CDR3 sequences, roughly 20% occurring once. After removal of 2 bases from V and 2 bases from J, the junction contained 7 bases not matched to a gene. The CDR3 contains 16 residues. General study findings and limits: There is a chance that invariant MAIT and iNKT cells partially muddied zero-insertion analyses.

These sequences were also reported in another study, on T cells expressing NK-cell markers. This second report adds: The authors sequenced eight donors, of whom seven were HCMV-seropositive and one was seronegative.

This clonotype was obtained from a woman younger than 30 in good health. The chain joins TRBV12-3 or TRBV12-4 to TRBJ2-7, with 9 bases fitting TRBD2. The sequencing input was PBMCs. CDR3 nucleotides: TGTGCCAGCAGTTTAAAGGCGGGAGGGCCGCCCTACGAGCAGTACTTC. Its translation is CASSLKAGGPPYEQYF.